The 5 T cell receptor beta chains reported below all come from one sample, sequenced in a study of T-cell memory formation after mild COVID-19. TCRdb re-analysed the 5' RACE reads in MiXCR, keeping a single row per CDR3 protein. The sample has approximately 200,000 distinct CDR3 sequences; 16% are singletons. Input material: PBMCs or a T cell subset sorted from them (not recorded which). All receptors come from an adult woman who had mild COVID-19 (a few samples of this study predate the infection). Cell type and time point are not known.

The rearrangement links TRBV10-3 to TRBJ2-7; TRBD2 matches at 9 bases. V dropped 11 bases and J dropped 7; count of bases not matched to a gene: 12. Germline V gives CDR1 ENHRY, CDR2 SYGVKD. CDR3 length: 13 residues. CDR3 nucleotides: TGTGCCGTACGCGGGAGGGCCCTCTGGGAGCAGTACTTC. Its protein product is CAVRGRALWEQYF.

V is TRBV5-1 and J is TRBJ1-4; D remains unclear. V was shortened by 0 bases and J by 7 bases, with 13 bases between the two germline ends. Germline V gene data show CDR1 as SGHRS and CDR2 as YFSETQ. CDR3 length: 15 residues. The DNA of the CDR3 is TGCGCCAGCAGCTTGGATCAGGCAGCGGGTGAAAAACTGTTTTTT. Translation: CASSLDQAAGEKLFF.

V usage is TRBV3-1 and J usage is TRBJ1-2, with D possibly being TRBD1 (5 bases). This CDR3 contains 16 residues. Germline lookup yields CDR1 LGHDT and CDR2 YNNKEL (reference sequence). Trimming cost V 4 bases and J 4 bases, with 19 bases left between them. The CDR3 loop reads CASSLKGRDGIYGYTF. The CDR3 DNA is TGTGCCAGCAGCCTCAAAGGACGGGACGGCATCTATGGCTACACCTTC.

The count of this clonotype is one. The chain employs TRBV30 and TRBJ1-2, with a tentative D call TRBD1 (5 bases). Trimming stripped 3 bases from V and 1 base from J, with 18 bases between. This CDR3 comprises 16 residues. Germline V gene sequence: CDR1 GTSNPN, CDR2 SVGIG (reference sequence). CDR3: CAWSATFRGSNYGYTF. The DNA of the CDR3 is TGTGCCTGGAGCGCCACCTTTAGGGGAAGTAACTATGGCTACACCTTC.

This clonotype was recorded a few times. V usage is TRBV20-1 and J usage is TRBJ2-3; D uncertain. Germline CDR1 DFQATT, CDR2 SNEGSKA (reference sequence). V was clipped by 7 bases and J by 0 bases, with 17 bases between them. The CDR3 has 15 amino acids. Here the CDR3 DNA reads TGCAGTGTCCCCAGTAGGACCCAGAGCACAGATACGCAGTATTTT. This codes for CSVPSRTQSTDTQYF.